The clone carrying this TCR beta chain came up once. In the authors' methods: Amplified reference gene primers provided the basis for estimating nucleated cell counts. Profiling relied on immunoSEQ multiplex PCR, and the TCRdb table lists in-frame clones only, not all of them. V, J and clone size are taken as reported in that table, and D and trimming were inferred from the DNA itself. The profile shows about 110,000 clones, about 85% of them singletons. The entry originates in a study of blood T cell repertoires in COVID-19. The CDR3 spans 13 residues. CDR1 is SGHTA and CDR2 is FQGNSA in the germline V gene. Trimming took off 5 bases at V and 9 bases at J, with 14 bases between the two ends.

V and J are TRBV7-2 and TRBJ2-4, with D tentatively TRBD2 (5 bases). This receptor was identified in an older woman with acute or convalescent COVID-19. Sequenced: peripheral blood. The CDR3 region is CASSQTGSGIQYF. The CDR3 nucleotides are TGTGCCAGCAGCCAAACGGGGTCGGGCATTCAGTACTTC. Full variable domain (rest looked up from reference TRBV7-2 and TRBJ2-4): GAGVSQSPSNKVTEKGKDVELRCDPISGHTALYWYRQSLGQGLEFLIYFQGNSAPDKSGLPSDRFSAERTGGSVSTLTIQRTQQEDSAVYLCASSQTGSGIQYFGAGTRLSVL.